The 5 T cell receptor beta chains listed next were all sequenced from one sample in a study of PD-1 blockade in classical Hodgkin lymphoma. The repertoire was sequenced with immunoSEQ multiplex PCR; TCRdb's copy has only in-frame clones and lacks some. Here the sample spans 45,000 to 60,000 clones, under 95% being singletons. Sample time point: newly diagnosed, previously untreated cHL patient sample. Sequencing was carried out using peripheral blood mononuclear cells (PBMCs). These receptor sequences come from a human donor with classical Hodgkin lymphoma.

This chain joins TRBV2 and TRBJ2-2; 11 nucleotides align to TRBD1. The CDR3 spans 15 residues. V trimming: 10 bases; J trimming: 6 bases; junction bases outside the gene matches: 10. CDR1 is SNHLY and CDR2 is FYNNEI in the germline V gene. The CDR3 sequence: CATNPRDRGAGELFF. DNA for the CDR3: TGTGCCACCAACCCCCGGGACAGGGGGGCCGGGGAGCTGTTTTTT.

The chain recombines TRBV29-1 with TRBJ1-2, with 7 bases aligning to TRBD1. The CDR3 consists of 14 residues. With 5 bases clipped from V and 4 bases from J, the junction kept 10 bases outside the gene matches. Germline assignment: CDR1 SQVTM and CDR2 ANQGSEA. The CDR3 loop reads CSVRPSDRVYGYTF. The CDR3 DNA reads as TGCAGCGTTCGACCGTCTGACAGGGTCTATGGCTACACCTTC.

The J gene is TRBJ2-1, the V gene TRBV19, with 7 nucleotides matching TRBD1. The CDR3 loop spans 15 amino acids. Germline CDR1 and CDR2: LNHDA and SQIVND (reference sequence). V was clipped by 3 bases and J by 6 bases; unmatched bases: 8. The CDR3: CASSIRGPTSNEQFF. The DNA of the CDR3 is TGTGCCAGTAGTATTAGGGGGCCCACCTCCAATGAGCAGTTCTTC.

The DNA of the CDR3 is TGCAGCGTCAGGACTAGCGGGAGGTCCAATGAGCAGTTCTTC. Translating gives CSVRTSGRSNEQFF. The chain links TRBV29-1 to TRBJ2-1; 14 bases map to TRBD2. V lost 6 bases and J lost 6; bases outside the gene matches: 4. The germline gives CDR1 SQVTM, CDR2 ANQGSEA. CDR3 length equals 14 residues.

CDR3 bases: TGCGCCAGCAGCCTCTTGAAGGGGGACATTCAGTACTTC. This encodes CASSLLKGDIQYF. The chain recombines TRBV4-1 with TRBJ2-4; a weak D match, TRBD1 (6 bases). CDR3 size: 13 residues. Trimming left V 4 bases short and J 8 bases short, with 12 bases between. From germline, CDR1 is MGHRA and CDR2 YSYEKL.